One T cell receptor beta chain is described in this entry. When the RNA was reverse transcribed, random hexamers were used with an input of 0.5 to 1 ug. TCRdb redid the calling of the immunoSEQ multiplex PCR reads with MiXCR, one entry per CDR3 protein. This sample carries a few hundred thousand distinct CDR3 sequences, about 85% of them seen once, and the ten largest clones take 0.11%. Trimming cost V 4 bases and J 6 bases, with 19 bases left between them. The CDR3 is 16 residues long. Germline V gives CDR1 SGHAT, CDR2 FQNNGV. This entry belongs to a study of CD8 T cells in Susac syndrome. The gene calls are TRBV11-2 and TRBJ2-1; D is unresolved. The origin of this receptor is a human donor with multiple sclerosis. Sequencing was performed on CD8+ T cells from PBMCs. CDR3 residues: CASSSLRGEVLNEQFF. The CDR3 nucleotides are TGTGCCAGCAGCTCGCTTCGAGGAGAAGTCCTCAATGAGCAGTTCTTC.